This TCR beta chain emerged from a study of cytomegalovirus exposure and HLA in healthy donors (dated by TCRdb to the late 2010s). Describing the broader study: According to an earlier analysis of several hundred of the donors, about 179 million T cells yielded 117 million unique TCR beta sequences and approximately 300 Gb of sequence data. An early release covering 500 to 750 HLA-typed donors comprised 300 to 350 gigabases of sequencing data and tens of millions of unique TCR sequences. Of the 398 genotyped donors, 75% to 85% were placed in the genetic ancestry cluster associated with self-reported Caucasian donors. The study aimed to test whether cataloging public T cell receptors could reveal signatures of past pathogen exposure. The study profiled the T cell repertoires of 500 to 800 subjects by immunosequencing and related them to cytomegalovirus serostatus. A separate validation cohort of over 95 different subjects was used in addition to the roughly 720-subject first cohort. To predict cytomegalovirus infection status, the study combined high-throughput TCR immunosequencing, statistical association of individual TCRs with disease status, and machine learning. A later analysis re-examined previously published TCR beta repertoires from just over 650 donors and added high-resolution HLA genotyping to investigate patterns of TCR occurrence. In the later analysis, no new phenotypic data were used to find candidate immune exposures; instead, reliance was placed on TCR beta sequences and their occurrence across donors. An earlier analysis of 587 of the donors used high-throughput TCR beta sequencing to judge whether each TCR beta V gene segment behaved as functional or pseudogenic. Donor age, sex, ethnicity and CMV serostatus were collected together with the repertoire data. A later genetic analysis took genome-wide SNP genotypes for about 65% of the roughly 670 donors and used that subset as a discovery cohort. All discovery cohort repertoires had been generated using a single sequencing platform. HLA typing included class I and class II loci at four-digit resolution. Typing coverage differed by locus: A, B, C, DRB1 and DQB1 were typed in roughly 620-630 donors, DQA1 in about 500, DPA1 in 600 to 610, and DPB1 in around 490. A few DR-DQ haplotypes were treated as single units for association and clustering because of strong linkage in the cohort. Across approximately 400 genotyped donors of the cohort, an average of about 240,000 unique TCR beta nucleotide sequences per donor were sequenced, and about a sixth of those sequences were non-productive.

Receptor libraries were prepared by the immunoSEQ multiplex PCR assay. For the multiplex PCR, a mixture combining 60 forward primers for TCR Vbeta segments and 13 reverse primers for TCR Jbeta segments was used. Amplification of the CDR3 region of rearranged TCR beta genes was performed with a multiplex PCR assay on genomic DNA. On the Illumina HiSeq System, the amplified TCR beta libraries were sequenced as 87-base-pair reads. The paper's processing steps were these. Across the 500 to 700 repertoires, a later analysis counted roughly 84 million unique TCR beta chains, around 11 million of which were shared by at least two donors. Raw reads were error-corrected and collapsed into unique sequences with a nearest-neighbor algorithm that merged closely related sequences to remove PCR and sequencing errors. Alignment of CDR3 sequences to IMGT reference sequences was used to assign V, D and J gene segments. For a sequence to be retained, at least a six-nucleotide match to both a V gene segment and a J gene segment was required. A rearrangement was called productive if the CDR3 had no stop codons and remained in frame with V and J, and every other rearrangement was called non-productive. CDR3 was defined according to IMGT convention as the region running from the second conserved V-encoded cysteine to the conserved J-encoded phenylalanine. The earlier analysis of some 540 of the donors excluded any sequence lacking an unambiguous match to a single V gene segment. An earlier analysis of approximately 590 of the donors classified V segments as functional when productive rearrangements were above 56.7% and as segregating when the standard deviation between donors was above 5%. To diagnose cytomegalovirus status from the catalog of TCR beta chain sequences, a statistical classification framework was built. In a later analysis, TCR nucleotide sequences were compared against IMGT/GENE-DB human TR gene sequences so that V and J genes could be assigned. The TCRdist pipeline was used in a later analysis to assign CDR3 sequences and most-parsimonious VDJ recombination scenarios. In a later analysis, each TCR beta chain was defined by its CDR3 amino acid sequence together with its V-gene family, and reads without a unique V-gene family were excluded. In a later analysis, around 650 highly shared, low-generation-probability nucleotide sequences were removed to address suspected cross-contamination and a sequencing artifact. In a later analysis, a clonal expansion index was calculated for each public chain from normalized within-repertoire ranks of inferred template counts. In a later analysis, generation probabilities were computed with a VDJ recombination model fitted to out-of-frame rearrangements, and the resulting probabilities were checked against IGoR. In a later analysis, hypergeometric tests were used to score TCR-TCR, TCR-HLA and TCR-CMV co-occurrence, with a repertoire-size bias correction applied to TCR pairs. To estimate false discovery rates, a later analysis permuted the HLA or CMV assignments 20 times. In a later analysis, co-occurring TCRs were grouped using DBSCAN, with TCRdist sequence similarity added in when clustering inside HLA-allele-positive subsets. Co-occurrence clustering excluded repertoires with fewer than 30,000 or more than 120,000 public chains, plus five with anomalous nucleotide sharing. In its TCRdb copy, this immuneACCESS table keeps in-frame sequences only and misses some clones. Where compared with another copy, unresolved V genes explain less than half of these, and the others have no known cause. The DNA gave D and trimming, while V, J and clone size come from that table. For this sample there are about 250,000 clones; approximately 70% appear just once. The ten largest make up roughly 2.4% of the sample.

Reading the germline V gene (reference sequence) gives CDR1 SGHNT and CDR2 YYREEE. CDR3 length: 14 amino acids, cysteine to phenylalanine. Left in the record is the CDR3 DNA by itself, 42 bases read in frame from the first base. At the junction V is shortened by 3 bases and J by 0 bases; bases outside the gene matches: 1. The cohort comprised fewer than 700 healthy bone marrow donors. Cohort members were all nominally healthy when sampled, although unrecorded immune exposures were likely present. The donor was CMV seronegative and belonged to the group of more than 300 seronegative cohort members. Every donor gave a peripheral blood sample, and the peripheral blood mononuclear cells from that sample were used for TCR beta sequencing. The Qiagen DNeasy Blood Extraction Kit was used to extract genomic DNA from the blood cell samples. Overall study outcomes, separate from this receptor: The authors suggested that the approach could potentially be generalized to other disease states and immunological phenotypes. A further reported finding was that TCR beta sequences accurately predicted the HLA-A and HLA-B alleles for most subjects in the first cohort. Across donors, most TCR sequences were observed very rarely, whereas some public TCRs were present in many individuals. When HLA alleles, especially DR and DQ, strongly co-occurred, attributing TCR associations to individual alleles was difficult. In an earlier analysis of approximately 590 of the donors, most TCR beta V segments appeared in productive rearrangements about 87% or about 30% of the time, broadly matching IMGT annotations. According to a later genetic analysis, donors in an Asian-associated ancestry cluster had fewer N-insertions in productive TCRs than the approximately 650-donor mean. Because counts were too low, 15 or so rarely observed V segments, including chromosome 9 orphons, were excluded from the earlier analysis of 587 of the donors. Because HLA typing was unavailable for some donors at each locus, only the typed subset was used in association tests. In a later analysis, most CMV-associated TCR beta chains were found to appear HLA-restricted, with HLA associations seemingly driven largely by CMV exposure. In both the original and validation cohorts, the classifier was reported to diagnose cytomegalovirus status with high specificity and sensitivity. At a false discovery rate of 0.05, a later analysis linked roughly 17,000 TCR beta sequences to specific HLA alleles. Correlated functional status among segregating V segments might reflect linkage disequilibrium, but an unknown experimental factor could not be ruled out. In vitro tests confirmed that a few of the cytomegalovirus-associated TCR beta chains recognize cytomegalovirus antigens. The sequencing pipeline was judged likely to have produced a cluster of highly shared sequence variants as a technical artifact. The only immune exposure information available for the cohort was CMV serostatus. Presence/absence analyses assumed roughly uniform sequencing depth across donors, an assumption that may not hold. Some IMGT-functional V segments, including TRBV6-2 and TRBV6-3, could not be told apart with the 87-base-pair reads, so those segments were excluded. The study gave a list of more than 150 TCR beta chains associated with cytomegalovirus. Only TCR beta chains were sequenced in this cohort, and the absence of alpha or paired-chain data limited detectable features. In a later genetic analysis, a missense DCLRE1C variant was associated with V-gene and J-gene trimming of TCR beta chains, and the association was replicated in an independent cohort. Several of the top co-occurrence clusters appeared to be linked to parvovirus B19, influenza, CMV and Epstein-Barr virus, according to a later analysis. In a later analysis, the rate of TCR association differed among HLA loci, with DRB1 alleles having the most associated TCRs and HLA-C alleles having the fewest. A later analysis found that HLA-associated TCR beta chains were more clonally expanded and had lower generation probabilities than equally common non-associated chains.

As concerns this clone: Its antigen has not been determined. No base quality information exists; no much larger clone differs at one position.

This receptor was taken from a female donor in good health and CMV-seronegative. The receptor chain draws on TRBV5-4 and TRBJ2-7; 9 bases in the junction line up with TRBD2. Source material: PBMCs. The sequence in DNA is TGTGCCAGCAGCTATAGCGGGAGCTCCTACGAGCAGTACTTC. Its translation is CASSYSGSSYEQYF.